One T cell receptor (beta chain) is described in this entry. The target antigen is unknown. The CDR3 runs to 12 residues. From germline, CDR1 is MNHNY and CDR2 SVGAGI (reference sequence). V was shortened by 3 bases and J by 8 bases, with 8 bases between the two germline ends. UMIs and a universal primer site were added when TCR cDNA was made by 5'RACE template switching. TCRdb reprocessed the 5' RACE reads via MiXCR and lists one record per CDR3 protein. This table holds about 300,000 distinct CDR3 sequences, 8.7% found once. This record belongs to a study of T cells after yellow fever vaccination. Study in general: Each low-cell-number fraction was prepared by means of SMART-Seq v4 Ultra Low Input.

Study observations and caveats: There was a small share of clonotypes that showed up in both the CD4 and CD8 compartments.

The sequence was obtained from a man aged 18-30 years who received the YFV17D yellow fever vaccine. Sequences were derived from CD4+ T cells sorted from PBMCs, sampled 5 days after the yellow fever booster vaccination. The rearrangement joins TRBV6-6 to TRBJ2-1, with D uncertain. In nucleotides, the CDR3 is TGTGCCAGCAGTTATACCTGGTATGAGCAGTTCTTC. It yields the protein CASSYTWYEQFF.